This entry is about one TCR beta chain. Antigen: not known. The length of the CDR3 is 16 residues. Trimming cost V 3 bases and J 4 bases; bases outside gene matches: 6. From germline, CDR1 is SGDLS and CDR2 YYNGEE. This entry belongs to a study of shared clonotypes between healthy human individuals. Study conclusions and caveats: Clonotypes shared by all four sorted-subset donors had higher generation probabilities than non-shared clonotypes.

An even split of each subset's genomic DNA across several immunoSEQ plates was performed. Sequencing was performed with immunoSEQ multiplex PCR; in TCRdb, only in-frame clones are kept and a portion is missing. Among about 2.3 million clones listed, more than 80% were seen once. Material for sequencing was naive CD4+ T cells from PBMCs. Subset defined: CD45RA+ positively selected. The sequence came from a man between 18 and 35 years old in good health. Some clones in this sample may be carry-over from other donors' samples. The chain uses TRBV9 and TRBJ2-2; 10 nucleotides agree with TRBD1. The CDR3: CASSARQGASTGELFF. The CDR3 DNA reads TGTGCCAGCAGCGCCCGACAGGGGGCGAGCACCGGGGAGCTGTTTTTT.